One sample yielded the 22 T cell receptor beta chains listed below, sequenced in a study of blood T cell repertoires in COVID-19. Sequencing used immunoSEQ multiplex PCR; TCRdb keeps in-frame clones, though not all of them. This sample has nearly 250,000 clones, with approximately 90% found just once. Specimen: PBMCs or T cells enriched from blood (not recorded which). Source of these receptors: a man between 50 and 59 years old who had been exposed to COVID-19.

The rearrangement uses TRBV11-2 and TRBJ2-2; D may be TRBD2 (5 bases). Germline CDR1 is SGHAT and CDR2 is FQNNGV. The V gene lost 4 bases and the J gene lost 4 bases, with 10 bases spanning the gap. The CDR3 runs 14 residues. CDR3 protein: CASSSGLRTGELFF. DNA of the CDR3: TGTGCCAGCAGCTCTGGACTGCGCACCGGGGAGCTGTTTTTT. The whole variable domain, remainder taken from reference TRBV11-2 and TRBJ2-2, is EAGVAQSPRYKIIEKRQSVAFWCNPISGHATLYWYQQILGQGPKLLIQFQNNGVVDDSQLPKDRFSAERLKGVDSTLKIQPAKLEDSAVYLCASSSGLRTGELFFGEGSRLTVL.

The J gene is TRBJ1-6, the V gene TRBV9, with D possibly TRBD1 on 6 matching bases. Germline V gene data show CDR1 as SGDLS and CDR2 as YYNGEE. Trimming shortened V by 2 bases and J by 3 bases, and 6 bases separated the two germline ends. This CDR3 is 14 amino acids long. The CDR3 reads CASSVDSYNSPLHF. CDR3 in DNA: TGTGCCAGCAGCGTGGACAGCTATAATTCACCCCTCCACTTT.

The rearrangement links TRBV4-1 to TRBJ1-2; D remains ambiguous. Germline CDR1 is MGHRA and CDR2 is YSYEKL. The CDR3 extends over 13 amino acids. The V gene lost 0 bases and the J gene lost 13 bases, with 15 bases spanning the gap. CDR3 loop: CASSQDSWRPSTF. For the CDR3, the DNA is TGCGCCAGCAGCCAAGATTCGTGGAGGCCCAGCACCTTC.

Remarks on this clone: The sample carries other DNA sequences with the same CDR3. The chain joins TRBV5-1 to TRBJ2-1, with 8 bases identical to TRBD2. Germline V gene lookup returns CDR1 SGHRS and CDR2 YFSETQ. The CDR3 consists of 15 residues. Trimming took 3 bases from V and 0 from J; bases not matched to a gene: 2. The CDR3 bases are TGCGCCAGCAGCTCGGCGGGAGGCTCCTACAATGAGCAGTTCTTC. Encoded protein: CASSSAGGSYNEQFF.

The genes are TRBV7-9 and TRBJ2-7, with a possible D match to TRBD2 (5 bases). The CDR3 is 14 amino acids. The V end lost 4 bases, the J end lost 1 base, and 11 bases lay between the germline ends. The germline gives CDR1 SEHNR, CDR2 FQNEAQ (reference sequence). In DNA form, the CDR3 reads TGTGCCAGCAGCTACACCCGAGGGTCCTACGAGCAGTACGTC. Its protein product is CASSYTRGSYEQYV.

V and J are TRBV5-1 and TRBJ2-5; 13 bases agree with TRBD2. The ends lost 4 bases at V and 4 bases at J; junction bases unmatched: 4. The CDR3 is 15 amino acids. Germline V gives CDR1 SGHRS, CDR2 YFSETQ. The CDR3 here is CASSGGLAGPETQYF. The CDR3 DNA reads as TGCGCCAGCAGCGGGGGACTAGCGGGGCCAGAGACCCAGTACTTC. Full variable domain (rest looked up from reference TRBV5-1 and TRBJ2-5): KAGVTQTPRYLIKTRGQQVTLSCSPISGHRSVSWYQQTPGQGLQFLFEYFSETQRNKGNFPGRFSGRQFSNSRSEMNVSTLELGDSALYLCASSGGLAGPETQYFGPGTRLLVL.

This clone was observed once. This chain links TRBV10-3 with TRBJ2-7, with D possibly TRBD1 on 5 matching bases. The ends were cut back, 3 bases at V and 6 bases at J, with 21 bases in the middle. This CDR3 has 16 amino acids. Germline V gives CDR1 ENHRY, CDR2 SYGVKD. CDR3 loop: CAISEASLGQGGEQYF. The CDR3 nucleotides read TGTGCCATCAGTGAAGCTTCTCTAGGTCAGGGCGGCGAGCAGTACTTC.

The CDR3 DNA reads TGTGCCAGCAGCTTAGATTCAGGGGTCTCTCTCCACTTT. This codes for CASSLDSGVSLHF. The rearrangement links TRBV11-2 to TRBJ1-6; D perhaps matches TRBD1 (6 bases). The length of the CDR3 is 13 residues. Trimming shortened V by 0 bases and J by 16 bases, and 13 bases separated the two germline ends. Germline lookup yields CDR1 SGHAT and CDR2 FQNNGV.

The chain has TRBV28 and TRBJ2-7, with 11 bases identical to TRBD2. With 5 bases clipped from V and 3 bases from J, the junction kept 6 bases outside the gene matches. The germline gives CDR1 MDHEN, CDR2 SYDVKM. CDR3 length equals 15 residues. CDR3: CASSETSGSIYEQYV. CDR3 nucleotides: TGTGCCAGCAGTGAAACTAGCGGGAGTATCTACGAGCAGTACGTC.

V usage is TRBV6-5 and J usage is TRBJ2-5; tentative D call: TRBD2 (6 bases). The CDR3 is 14 amino acids. V was pared by 2 bases and J by 0 bases, with 7 bases between. Germline assignment: CDR1 MNHEY and CDR2 SVGAGI. For the CDR3, the DNA is TGTGCCAGCAGTTACGCGGGAAACCAAGAGACCCAGTACTTC. Translating it yields CASSYAGNQETQYF.

The chain carries TRBV19 and TRBJ2-3; 7 bases are shared with TRBD2. The V segment lost 2 bases and the J segment 3 bases; nucleotides outside the gene matches: 5. The length of the CDR3 is 15 residues. From germline, CDR1 is LNHDA and CDR2 SQIVND (reference sequence). CDR3 in amino acids: CASSIIASGTDTQYF. CDR3 DNA sequence: TGTGCCAGTAGTATAATCGCTAGCGGTACAGATACGCAGTATTTT.

V usage is TRBV15 and J usage is TRBJ2-5, with 7 bases aligning to TRBD2. The CDR3 is made up of 16 amino acids. Germline loops: CDR1 LNHNV, CDR2 YYDKDF (reference sequence). V trimming: 0 bases; J trimming: 3 bases; junction bases outside the gene matches: 7. The CDR3 here is CATSREAGRVEETQYF. DNA for the CDR3: TGTGCCACCAGCAGAGAGGCAGGGAGGGTAGAAGAGACCCAGTACTTC. The full variable domain, its missing parts supplied by reference TRBV15 and TRBJ2-5, is DAMVIQNPRYQVTQFGKPVTLSCSQTLNHNVMYWYQQKSSQAPKLLFHYYDKDFNNEADTPDNFQSRRPNTSFCFLDIRSPGLGDTAMYLCATSREAGRVEETQYFGPGTRLLVL.

The chain carries TRBV10-1 and TRBJ2-7; D may be TRBD2 (6 bases). Germline CDR1 is WNHNN and CDR2 is SYGVQD (reference sequence). The CDR3 runs 16 residues. Between the trimmed V and J ends, which lost 5 bases and 1 base, there was a span of 18 bases. The CDR3 sequence is CASSNPETSRSYEQYV. The DNA of the CDR3 is TGCGCCAGCAGTAACCCTGAGACTAGTCGATCCTACGAGCAGTACGTC.

This chain uses TRBV28 with TRBJ2-7, with 7 bases that match TRBD1. CDR3 length: 14 residues. Per germline, CDR1 MDHEN and CDR2 SYDVKM. J was trimmed by 4 bases and V by 2 bases; bases with no gene match: 5. The CDR3 DNA is TGTGCCAGCAGTTTACCCGGGACAGCTTACGAGCAGTACGTC. Its protein product is CASSLPGTAYEQYV.

The rearrangement joins TRBV29-1 to TRBJ1-1; D remains unclear. The CDR3 extends over 13 amino acids. Looked up from germline, CDR1 is SQVTM and CDR2 is ANQGSEA. Trimming left V 7 bases short and J 1 base short, with 13 bases between. For the CDR3, the DNA is TGCAGCGAATCGAGGCATTCGAACACTGAAGCTTTCTTT. Amino acid sequence: CSESRHSNTEAFF.

Details on this clone: A read error may account for a junction end that differs from germline. The V and J genes are TRBV4-1 and TRBJ1-2, with D perhaps matching TRBD1 (6 bases). The CDR3 length is 14 residues. Germline CDR1 reads MGHRA; CDR2 reads YSYEKL. CDR3 protein: CASSQGTGTPIGVF. Written as DNA, the CDR3 is TGCGCCAGCAGCCAAGGGACCGGGACACCCATAGGGGTATTC.

The V and J genes are TRBV9 and TRBJ1-2, with D tentatively TRBD1 (6 bases). Germline CDR1 and CDR2: SGDLS and YYNGEE. V lost 3 bases, J lost 7 bases, and 13 bases lay in between. The CDR3 spans 13 residues. CDR3 residues: CASSGTVVGGYTF. As DNA, the CDR3 is TGTGCCAGCAGCGGGACAGTGGTTGGTGGCTACACCTTC. Full variable domain (remainder filled in from reference TRBV9 and TRBJ1-2): DSGVTQTPKHLITATGQRVTLRCSPRSGDLSVYWYQQSLDQGLQFLIQYYNGEERAKGNILERFSAQQFPDLHSELNLSSLELGDSALYFCASSGTVVGGYTFGSGTRLTVV.

The gene calls are TRBV27 and TRBJ2-5, with TRBD2 matching over 12 bases. This CDR3 has 16 amino acids. CDR1 and CDR2 from the germline V gene are MNHEY and SMNVEV (reference sequence). V lost 6 bases to trimming and J lost 4 bases; unmatched junction nucleotides: 9. For the CDR3, the DNA is TGTGCCAGCAGCAGACTAGCGGGAGCTTTAGGAGAGACCCAGTACTTC. Its protein product is CASSRLAGALGETQYF.

This clone occurred a few times. The chain recombines TRBV6-5 with TRBJ2-7, with D possibly being TRBD1 (6 bases). CDR3 length: 13 residues. Germline assignment: CDR1 MNHEY and CDR2 SVGAGI. Trimming left V 8 bases short and J 4 bases short, with 15 bases between. CDR3: CASGTQGGYEQYV. The CDR3, as DNA: TGTGCCAGCGGGACACAGGGCGGGTACGAGCAGTACGTC.

J is TRBJ1-4 and V is TRBV5-1; D unresolved. Germline V gene lookup returns CDR1 SGHRS and CDR2 YFSETQ. The CDR3 has 14 residues. V lost 5 bases and J lost 6, with 14 bases in between. CDR3 DNA sequence: TGCGCCAGCAGTCCCGGCGGGGTGGATGAAAAACTGTTTTTT. Amino acids: CASSPGGVDEKLFF.

V is TRBV3-1 (or the pseudogene TRBV3-2) and J is TRBJ1-3, with D possibly being TRBD1 (5 bases). The V end was cut by 2 bases, the J end by 2 bases, with 16 bases between. CDR1 and CDR2 (germline): LGHDT, YNNKEL (reference sequence). CDR3 length: 17 amino acids. The DNA of the CDR3 is TGTGCCAGCAGCCAAAGGCCGGCAGGGATCCCTGGAAACACCATATATTTT. Translating gives CASSQRPAGIPGNTIYF.

This chain uses TRBV25-1 with TRBJ1-1; 8 bases line up with TRBD1. V lost 4 bases to trimming and J lost 5 bases; unmatched junction nucleotides: 6. CDR3 length: 14 residues. The germline gives CDR1 MGHDK, CDR2 SYGVNS. The CDR3 loop reads CASSGDRGGTEAFF. As DNA, the CDR3 is TGTGCCAGCAGTGGAGACAGGGGTGGAACTGAAGCTTTCTTT.